The 15 T cell receptor beta chains below all came from one sample that was sequenced in a study of cytomegalovirus exposure and HLA in healthy donors. Generated by immunoSEQ multiplex PCR, the TCRdb table keeps only in-frame clones and is missing some. The repertoire includes 150,000 or so clones, more than 75% of them detected once, and 2% to 3% sits in the top ten. The sequenced sample consisted of PBMCs. These receptors were taken from a man in his late teens or twenties in good health and CMV-seropositive.

This clone was found once. This chain connects TRBV5-1 to TRBJ1-2, with TRBD1 matching 7 bases. Germline V lookup: CDR1 SGHRS, CDR2 YFSETQ. The CDR3 is made up of 12 amino acids. V dropped 3 bases and J dropped 6; count of bases not matched to a gene: 2. The CDR3 spells CASSWDSHGYTF. In DNA, the CDR3 is TGCGCCAGCAGCTGGGACAGCCATGGCTACACCTTC.

This sequence joins TRBV4-2 and TRBJ2-5, with 8 nucleotides matching TRBD2. This CDR3 is 13 amino acids long. Per the germline V gene, CDR1 is LGHNA and CDR2 is YNFKEQ. The V segment lost 3 bases and the J segment 5 bases; nucleotides outside the gene matches: 2. CDR3 in DNA: TGTGCCAGCAGCCATGAGCGGGAGGAGACCCAGTACTTC. This gives the protein CASSHEREETQYF.

The chain joins TRBV7-2 to TRBJ2-7, with 7 bases matching TRBD1. J gave up 5 bases and V 4 bases, and 11 bases lay outside the gene matches. CDR1 and CDR2 (germline): SGHTA, FQGNSA. This CDR3 has 15 residues. The CDR3 DNA is TGTGCCAGCAGCTCGCCCAGGGGGTACGGCAACGAGCAGTACTTC. Translated, it gives CASSSPRGYGNEQYF.

V is TRBV11-2 and J is TRBJ2-3, with D unresolved. CDR3 length equals 14 residues. Germline-derived CDR1 and CDR2 are SGHAT and FQNNGV. The V end was cut by 3 bases, the J end by 3 bases, with 10 bases between. CDR3 in amino acids: CASSLARQTDTQYF. The CDR3 region has the DNA TGTGCCAGCAGCTTGGCTAGGCAGACAGATACGCAGTATTTT.

This clone was counted a few times. This chain links TRBV4-3 with TRBJ1-2; no firm D call. Trimming stripped 0 bases from V and 2 bases from J, with 10 bases between. Germline V gene lookup returns CDR1 LGHNA and CDR2 YSLEER. The CDR3 loop spans 15 amino acids. The chain's CDR3 is CASSQDLTGNYGYTF. The CDR3 coding sequence is TGCGCCAGCAGCCAAGATCTCACGGGAAACTATGGCTACACCTTC.

This chain connects TRBV6-4 to TRBJ2-1, with 7 bases fitting TRBD1. Trimming removed 0 bases from V and 6 bases from J; junction bases left unmatched: 2. The CDR3 totals 14 residues. Germline V gene sequence: CDR1 MRHNA, CDR2 SNTAGT. This chain's CDR3 is CASSDSAGGNEQFF. The CDR3 DNA follows: TGTGCCAGCAGTGACTCTGCAGGGGGCAATGAGCAGTTCTTC.

In this sample, this clone turned up once. The chain combines TRBV9 with TRBJ2-3; 7 positions agree with TRBD2. CDR1 and CDR2 (germline): SGDLS, YYNGEE. V was pared by 2 bases and J by 4 bases, with 4 bases of the junction left unmatched. The CDR3 totals 14 residues. Written as DNA, the CDR3 is TGTGCCAGCAGCGTGCGGGAGTTAGCAGATACGCAGTATTTT. This codes for CASSVRELADTQYF.

The CDR3 DNA reads as TGTGCCAGCAGCACCGGGACAGGGTACCAAGAGACCCAGTACTTC. Protein product: CASSTGTGYQETQYF. The chain combines TRBV6-5 with TRBJ2-5; 9 bases align to TRBD1. After removal of 6 bases from V and 0 bases from J, the junction contained 5 bases not matched to a gene. The CDR3 length is 15 residues. The germline V gene has CDR1 MNHEY and CDR2 SVGAGI.

The rearrangement joins TRBV5-4 to TRBJ1-3; D gene unclear. Per germline, CDR1 SGHNT and CDR2 YYREEE (reference sequence). This CDR3 has 16 amino acids. V shed 0 bases and J shed 0 bases, with 10 bases lying between them. The CDR3 DNA is TGTGCCAGCAGCTTGGGGCGGGGATCCTCTGGAAACACCATATATTTT. It codes for CASSLGRGSSGNTIYF.

This clone was seen only a few times. The chain is built from TRBV6-1 and TRBJ1-6; D unresolved. CDR3 length: 16 residues. V lost 2 bases, J lost 5 bases, and 13 bases lay in between. CDR1 is MNHNS, CDR2 SASEGT, per germline. The CDR3 loop is CASSETLPGNNSPLHF. CDR3 nucleotides: TGTGCCAGCAGTGAAACGCTACCGGGTAATAATTCACCCCTCCACTTT.

The V gene is TRBV7-2, the J gene TRBJ2-5, with D unclear. The CDR3 spans 16 residues. Germline CDR1 and CDR2: SGHTA and FQGNSA. V lost 3 bases and J 4 bases, leaving 18 bases between the germline ends. Written as DNA, the CDR3 is TGTGCCAGCAGCTTTTCGCGTGGAGTCGGTCGAGAGACCCAGTACTTC. It encodes CASSFSRGVGRETQYF.

This chain uses TRBV7-9 with TRBJ1-1, with TRBD1 matching 7 bases. Germline CDR1 is SEHNR and CDR2 is FQNEAQ (reference sequence). J was trimmed by 8 bases and V by 0 bases; bases with no gene match: 3. The CDR3 contains 13 residues. In nucleotides, the CDR3 is TGTGCCAGCAGCTTAGCCGGGACAGAGGAAGCTTTCTTT. This codes for CASSLAGTEEAFF.

This chain joins TRBV7-9 and TRBJ2-1; D call uncertain. In germline, CDR1 is SEHNR, CDR2 FQNEAQ (reference sequence). The CDR3 has 15 amino acids. The V gene lost 1 base and the J gene lost 0 bases, with 7 bases spanning the gap. The CDR3 DNA follows: TGTGCCAGCAGCTTAGAATCACTCTCCTACAATGAGCAGTTCTTC. Its translation: CASSLESLSYNEQFF.

This clone was recorded a few times. The V gene is TRBV27, the J gene TRBJ2-2; the D gene is possibly TRBD2 (5 bases). The CDR3 is 13 amino acids. V lost 9 bases and J lost 4, with 12 bases in between. The germline V gene encodes CDR1 MNHEY and CDR2 SMNVEV (reference sequence). As DNA, the CDR3 is TGTGCCAGTCAACCCACTAGCACCGGGGAGCTGTTTTTT. It is translated as CASQPTSTGELFF.

This chain links TRBV7-9 with TRBJ2-2, with 7 bases aligning to TRBD2. The CDR3 spans 17 residues. CDR1 and CDR2 from the germline V gene are SEHNR and FQNEAQ (reference sequence). J was trimmed by 5 bases and V by 5 bases; bases with no gene match: 14. In DNA form, the CDR3 reads TGTGCCAGCAGCCACTGGGGTAGAGCGGGGCGGACCGGGGAGCTGTTTTTT. This sequence encodes CASSHWGRAGRTGELFF.